This section outlines one TCR beta chain sequence together with its context. Its antigen remains unidentified. There are 16 residues in the CDR3. Germline assignment: CDR1 SGHRS and CDR2 YFSETQ. The junction had 2 bases not matched to a gene; V was cut back by 3 bases and J by 0 bases. This specimen comes from a study of tumor-infiltrating lymphocytes in localized non-small cell lung cancer. General study points: TCR sequencing covered a subset of patients with enough tissue. No T-cell fraction difference was seen between IM1 and IM2 tumors.

TCRdb's copy holds only in-frame clones and misses some; the assay was immunoSEQ multiplex PCR. This sample has some 22,000 clones, with about 80% found just once. The clonotype was recovered from a human donor with non-small cell lung cancer. The chain links TRBV5-1 to TRBJ2-3; 12 bases align to TRBD2. The specimen sequenced was lung tumor tissue. CDR3 DNA: TGCGCCAGCAGCTCCGGACTAGCGGGAAGCACAGATACGCAGTATTTT. It is translated as CASSSGLAGSTDTQYF.